The sequence of this T cell receptor beta chain was determined in a study of blood T cell repertoires in COVID-19. This clone was seen just once. Here immunoSEQ multiplex PCR was the method, and the copy in TCRdb shows in-frame clones only, minus some. The sample lists under 500,000 clones; 85% to 90% were seen once. CDR1 and CDR2 (germline): MDHEN, SYDVKM. Trimming pared 2 bases from V and 4 bases from J, leaving 3 bases between. CDR3 size: 12 residues. Residents of approximately 25 US areas, aged about 18 to 95 years, made up the participants. The TCR comes from a man aged 25-45 years who had recovered from COVID-19. This sequence joins TRBV28 and TRBJ1-3; D not certain. Sequencing used PBMCs or T cells enriched from blood (not recorded which). The CDR3, as DNA: TGTGCCAGCAGTTTAGGCGGAAACACCATATATTTT. Residues: CASSLGGNTIYF.